The text below deals with one T cell receptor (beta chain). What this receptor recognizes is not known. No per-base quality is available; no much larger clone lies one base away. The immunoSEQ Assay was used to sequence TCRbeta CDR3 regions. After extraction, genomic DNA underwent amplification by bias-controlled multiplex PCR, followed by high-throughput sequencing. In the source study's methods: Collapsing and filtering of sequences were performed to quantify the absolute abundance of each unique TCRbeta CDR3 region. Usable DNA was measured by amplifying reference genes present in all nucleated cells, and TCRbeta template counts were normalized to that usable DNA to estimate T cell fraction. Repertoire TCRs were annotated as SARS-CoV-2-specific when V gene, CDR3 amino acid sequence and J gene were exactly matched to a known reactive TCR set. The reference SARS-CoV-2 TCR set was obtained from MIRA and was filtered for enrichment in COVID-19-positive ImmuneCODE repertoires, whereby public or cross-reactive TCRs were removed. Using the MIRA antigens, annotated TCRs were further analysed by specific ORF or by position within an ORF. Breadth was defined as the number of annotated unique rearrangements divided by the total number of unique productive rearrangements, and depth was defined as the summed frequency of the annotated unique rearrangements. Group comparisons of TCR breadth used two-sided Wilcoxon rank-sum tests. TCRdb stores this immuneACCESS table with in-frame sequences only. Part of the clones is absent; in the studies checked, under half of the shortfall reflects unresolved V genes, and no reason is known for the rest. D and trimming come from the DNA, and the V and J calls and clone size come from that table. This sample lists roughly 380,000 clones; approximately 84% were detected once. About 3.3% of the sample rests with the top ten.

This specimen's treatment or condition label, per the study, means: over 15 received Ad26.COV2.S at low or high dose, single or two shots; about 5 received placebo; per-sample allocation not given. For vaccine and placebo recipients, the sequenced repertoires came from samples collected on day 63 after the first injection. Cohort 1b enrolled 25 to 30 adults aged 18-55 years at a single site in Boston, USA, between 29 July and 7 August 2020. Ad26.COV2.S consisted of a replication-incompetent adenovirus type 26 vector by which a prefusion-stabilized SARS-CoV-2 spike protein from the original Wuhan strain was expressed. The data are from a study of Ad26.COV2.S vaccination and SARS-CoV-2 variants (dated by TCRdb to the early 2020s). The study in broad terms: Donors in the vaccine arm were drawn from COV1001, a phase I-IIa trial of Ad26.COV2.S in healthy adults that was multicentre, randomized, double-blind and placebo-controlled. A total of around 32 samples were included in the TCR-sequenced set, comprising roughly 19 Ad26.COV2.S vaccine recipients, 5 placebo recipients and 8 SARS-CoV-2 convalescent individuals. TCRbeta repertoire sequencing served as the tool for gauging how specific and how broad the SARS-CoV-2-reactive T cell receptors were following Ad26.COV2.S vaccination. Investigators did not know the trial group allocation while performing experiments and assessing outcomes. Participants in the trial were split at random into five groups of five each, receiving low-dose or high-dose Ad26.COV2.S once or twice, or else placebo on both occasions. Ad26.COV2.S was administered intramuscularly at a dose of 5x10^10 or 1x10^11 viral particles, either as one shot or as two shots given 56 days apart.

Overall study results and their limits: The authors noted that the TCR breadth and depth analyses may have underestimated total T cell responses. The study was not powered for comparison of responses between vaccine doses or regimens. Vaccine and placebo recipients had similar non-spike TCR breadth, a finding consistent with the vaccine containing only spike. After vaccination, substantial breadth of spike-specific CD8+ and CD4+ T cell responses was reported. Spike-specific TCR breadth was higher in Ad26.COV2.S recipients than in placebo recipients (P = 0.0014).

V is pared back by 9 bases and J by 2 bases, with 10 bases lying between the germline termini. Sequences LNHDA (CDR1) and SQIVND (CDR2) are obtained from the germline V gene (reference sequence). The CDR3 spans 12 residues, from the cysteine through the phenylalanine. The kept DNA is CDR3 alone, 36 bases in frame from the first base. Source: peripheral blood, taken in a trial of Ad26.COV2.S vaccine versus placebo. This chain is built from TRBV19 and TRBJ1-2; the D gene assignment is ambiguous. The TCR was taken from a person aged 18-65 years who received the Ad26.COV2.S COVID-19 vaccine or a placebo. The encoded CDR3 is CASNRANYGYTF. The DNA sequence follows: TGTGCCAGCAACCGGGCCAACTATGGCTACACCTTC.